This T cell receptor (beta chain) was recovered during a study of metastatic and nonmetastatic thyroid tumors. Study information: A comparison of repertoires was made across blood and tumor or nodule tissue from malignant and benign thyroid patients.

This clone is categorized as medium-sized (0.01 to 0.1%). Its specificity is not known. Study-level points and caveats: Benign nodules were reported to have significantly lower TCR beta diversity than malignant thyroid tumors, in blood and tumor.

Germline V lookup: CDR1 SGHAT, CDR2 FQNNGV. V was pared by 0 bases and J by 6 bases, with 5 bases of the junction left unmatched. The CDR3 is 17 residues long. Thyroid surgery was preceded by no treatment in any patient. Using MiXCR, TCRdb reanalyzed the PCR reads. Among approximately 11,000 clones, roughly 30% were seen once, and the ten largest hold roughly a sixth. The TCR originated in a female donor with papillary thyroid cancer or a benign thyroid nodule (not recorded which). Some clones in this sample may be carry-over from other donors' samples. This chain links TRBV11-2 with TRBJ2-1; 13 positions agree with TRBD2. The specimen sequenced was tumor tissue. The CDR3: CASSLDPTSGGANEQFF. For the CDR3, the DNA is TGTGCCAGCAGCTTAGACCCAACTAGCGGGGGGGCCAATGAGCAGTTCTTC.